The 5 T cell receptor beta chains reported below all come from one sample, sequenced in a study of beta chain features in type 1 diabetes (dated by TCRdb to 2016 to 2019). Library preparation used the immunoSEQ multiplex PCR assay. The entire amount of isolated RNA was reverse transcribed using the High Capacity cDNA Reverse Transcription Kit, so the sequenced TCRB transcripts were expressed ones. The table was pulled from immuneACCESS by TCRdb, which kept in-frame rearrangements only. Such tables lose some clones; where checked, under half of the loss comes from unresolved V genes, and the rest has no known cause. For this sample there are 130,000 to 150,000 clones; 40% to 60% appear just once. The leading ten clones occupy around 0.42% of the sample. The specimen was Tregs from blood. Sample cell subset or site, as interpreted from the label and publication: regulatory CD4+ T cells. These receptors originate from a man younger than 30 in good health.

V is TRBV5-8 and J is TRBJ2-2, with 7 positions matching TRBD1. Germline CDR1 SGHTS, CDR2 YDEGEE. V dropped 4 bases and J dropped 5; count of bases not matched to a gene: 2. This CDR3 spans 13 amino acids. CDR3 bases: TGTGCCAGCAGCCGCAGGGGGACCGGGGAGCTGTTTTTT. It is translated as CASSRRGTGELFF.

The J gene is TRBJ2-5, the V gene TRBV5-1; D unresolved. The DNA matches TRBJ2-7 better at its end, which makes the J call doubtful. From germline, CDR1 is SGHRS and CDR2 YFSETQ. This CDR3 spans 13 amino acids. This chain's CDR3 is CASNPDSSYEQYF. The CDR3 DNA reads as TGCGCCAGCAACCCGGATAGCTCCTACGAGCAGTACTTC.

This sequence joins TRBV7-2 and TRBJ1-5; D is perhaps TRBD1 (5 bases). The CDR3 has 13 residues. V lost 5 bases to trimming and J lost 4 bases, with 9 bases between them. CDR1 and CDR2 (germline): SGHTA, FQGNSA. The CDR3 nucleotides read TGTGCCAGCAGCGCAAGACAGAATCAGCCCCAGCATTTT. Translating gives CASSARQNQPQHF.

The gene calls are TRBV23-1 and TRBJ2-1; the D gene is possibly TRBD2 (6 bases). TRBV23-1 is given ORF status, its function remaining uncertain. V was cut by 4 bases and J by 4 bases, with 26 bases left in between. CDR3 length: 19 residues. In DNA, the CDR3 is TGCGCCAGCAGTCGGCACGGGAACAGACTAGGCACCGGGTACAATGAGCAGTTCTTC. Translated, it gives CASSRHGNRLGTGYNEQFF.

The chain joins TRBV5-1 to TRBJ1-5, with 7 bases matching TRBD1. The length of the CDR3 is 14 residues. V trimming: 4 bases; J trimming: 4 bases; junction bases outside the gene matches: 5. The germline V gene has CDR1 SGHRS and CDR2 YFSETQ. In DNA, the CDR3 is TGCGCCAGCAGCCTGACAGGGCCGAATCAGCCCCAGCATTTT. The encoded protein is CASSLTGPNQPQHF.